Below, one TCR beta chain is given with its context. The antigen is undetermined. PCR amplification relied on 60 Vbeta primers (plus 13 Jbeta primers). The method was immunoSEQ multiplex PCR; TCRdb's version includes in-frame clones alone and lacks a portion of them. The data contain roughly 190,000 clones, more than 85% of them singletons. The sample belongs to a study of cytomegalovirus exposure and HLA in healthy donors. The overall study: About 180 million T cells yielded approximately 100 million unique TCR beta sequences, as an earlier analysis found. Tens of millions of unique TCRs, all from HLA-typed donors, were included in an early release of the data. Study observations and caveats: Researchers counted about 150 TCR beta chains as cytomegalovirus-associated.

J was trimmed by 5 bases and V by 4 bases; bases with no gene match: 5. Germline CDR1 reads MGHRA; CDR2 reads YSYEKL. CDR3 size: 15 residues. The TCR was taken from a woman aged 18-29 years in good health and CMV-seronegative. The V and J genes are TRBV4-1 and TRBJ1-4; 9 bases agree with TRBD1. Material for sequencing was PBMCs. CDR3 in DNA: TGCGCCAGCAGCCTAGTACAGGGGGCGAATGAAAAACTGTTTTTT. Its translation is CASSLVQGANEKLFF.